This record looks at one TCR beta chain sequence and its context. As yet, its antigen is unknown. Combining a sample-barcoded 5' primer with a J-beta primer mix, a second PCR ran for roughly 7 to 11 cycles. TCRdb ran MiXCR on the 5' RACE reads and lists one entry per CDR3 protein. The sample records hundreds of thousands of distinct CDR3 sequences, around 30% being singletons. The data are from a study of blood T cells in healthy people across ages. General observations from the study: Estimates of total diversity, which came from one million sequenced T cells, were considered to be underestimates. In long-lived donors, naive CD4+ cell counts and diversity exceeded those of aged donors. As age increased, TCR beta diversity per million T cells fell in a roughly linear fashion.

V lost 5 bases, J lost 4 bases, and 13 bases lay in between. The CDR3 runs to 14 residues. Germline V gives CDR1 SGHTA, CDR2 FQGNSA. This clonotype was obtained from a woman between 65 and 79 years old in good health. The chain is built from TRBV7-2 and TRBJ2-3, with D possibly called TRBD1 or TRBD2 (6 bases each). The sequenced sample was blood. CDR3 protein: CASSPGAPPDTQYF. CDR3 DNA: TGTGCCAGCAGCCCGGGGGCCCCCCCAGATACGCAGTATTTT. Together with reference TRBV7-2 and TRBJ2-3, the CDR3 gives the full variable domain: GAGVSQSPSNKVTEKGKDVELRCDPISGHTALYWYRQSLGQGLEFLIYFQGNSAPDKSGLPSDRFSAERTGGSVSTLTIQRTQQEDSAVYLCASSPGAPPDTQYFGPGTRLTVL.